The 7 T cell receptor beta chains below were found in one sample sequenced in a study of cytomegalovirus exposure and HLA in healthy donors. With 60 Vbeta and 13 Jbeta primers, the PCR was carried out. This table comes from immunoSEQ multiplex PCR, and its TCRdb copy is limited to in-frame clones, with some not included. Of tens of thousands of clones listed, about 83% are singletons. Sequenced input: PBMCs. These receptors were taken from a woman younger than 35 in good health and CMV-seropositive.

This rearrangement joins TRBV7-6 to TRBJ1-3, with D unclear. CDR3 length equals 14 residues. V lost 7 bases to trimming and J lost 0 bases, with 10 bases between them. CDR1 SGHVS and CDR2 FNYEAQ come from the germline V gene. This CDR3 reads CASISDTSGNTIYF. In DNA, the CDR3 is TGTGCCAGCATTAGCGACACCTCTGGAAACACCATATATTTT.

The chain carries TRBV29-1 and TRBJ2-2; 10 nucleotides line up with TRBD1. The CDR3 has 15 amino acids. The germline gives CDR1 SQVTM, CDR2 ANQGSEA. The V segment lost 0 bases and the J segment 7 bases; nucleotides outside the gene matches: 5. CDR3 protein: CSVEEGTGVGGELFF. CDR3 nucleotide sequence: TGCAGCGTTGAAGAAGGGACAGGGGTTGGCGGGGAGCTGTTTTTT.

This chain uses TRBV10-3 with TRBJ1-6; D is perhaps TRBD1 (6 bases). From germline, CDR1 is ENHRY and CDR2 SYGVKD. The length of the CDR3 is 14 residues. The V end lost 3 bases, the J end lost 4 bases, and 7 bases lay between the germline ends. DNA for the CDR3: TGTGCCATCAGTGACGGACAGTATAATTCACCCCTCCACTTT. This encodes CAISDGQYNSPLHF.

The rearrangement joins TRBV2 to TRBJ2-7; D unresolved. Germline CDR1 reads SNHLY; CDR2 reads FYNNEI. This CDR3 spans 13 amino acids. V was shortened by 6 bases and J by 8 bases, with 17 bases between the two germline ends. CDR3 coding DNA: TGTGCCAGCAGGAGAGACGGCCGGAGCCAGCAGTACTTC. This encodes CASRRDGRSQQYF. The variable domain in full, with the rest retrieved from reference TRBV2 and TRBJ2-7, is EPEVTQTPSHQVTQMGQEVILRCVPISNHLYFYWYRQILGQKVEFLVSFYNNEISEKSEIFDDQFSVERPDGSNFTLKIRSTKLEDSAMYFCASRRDGRSQQYFGPGTRLTVT.

V gene TRBV9 combines with J gene TRBJ2-3; possibly TRBD2 for D (5 bases). V shed 4 bases and J shed 2 bases, with 14 bases lying between them. CDR3 length: 15 residues. Germline V gene sequence: CDR1 SGDLS, CDR2 YYNGEE. The CDR3 nucleotides are TGTGCCAGCAGCACCCTTGGACTCACCACAGATACGCAGTATTTT. It specifies CASSTLGLTTDTQYF.

The genes are TRBV11-2 and TRBJ1-1, with 7 positions matching TRBD1. The junction had 5 bases not matched to a gene; V was cut back by 6 bases and J by 1 base. Germline values: CDR1 SGHAT, CDR2 FQNNGV. This CDR3 comprises 14 residues. CDR3 DNA: TGTGCCAGCAGAGACAGGGTGCCGAACACTGAAGCTTTCTTT. Amino acid sequence: CASRDRVPNTEAFF.

The chain is built from TRBV20-1 and TRBJ2-7; a weak D match, TRBD2 (5 bases). Trimming took off 2 bases at V and 5 bases at J, with 7 bases between the two ends. Germline lookup yields CDR1 DFQATT and CDR2 SNEGSKA (reference sequence). This CDR3 has 11 residues. CDR3 amino acids: CSARNGDEQYF. The CDR3 DNA is TGCAGTGCTAGAAACGGGGACGAGCAGTACTTC.